The 10 T cell receptor beta chains below all came from one sample that was sequenced in a study of tissue T cells after allogeneic stem cell transplantation. As to time point: mouse harvest day 7 after allogeneic transplant. Mouse grafts combined 10^7 T-cell-depleted bone marrow cells with 10^6 splenic CD5+ T cells. Using immunoSEQ multiplex PCR, the repertoire was profiled, and TCRdb retains in-frame clones only, with some absent. Of some 7,600 clones detected, 50% appear once; the ten largest clones hold around 12%. The sequenced sample consisted of lymph node tissue. The receptors come from a female BALB/c mouse given C57BL/6 T cells with graft-versus-host disease after an allogeneic hematopoietic cell transplant.

To note about this clone: Mouse gene names apply. The sequence runs out 1 residue before the end of the CDR3; the remainder is reconstructed from the germline J gene. The rearrangement joins TRBV12-2 to TRBJ2-5; 10 positions agree with TRBD2. Losses at the gene ends were 0 bases for V and 1 base for J; bases not matched to a gene: 0. This CDR3 has 15 amino acids. Germline V lookup: CDR1 SGHLS, CDR2 HYDKME. Incomplete CDR3 DNA: TGTGCCAGCTCTCTCGACTGGGGGGACCAAGACACCCAGTAC. As protein: CASSLDWGDQDTQY. The whole CDR3 region reads CASSLDWGDQDTQYF. Combining the CDR3 with reference TRBV12-2 and TRBJ2-5 gives the whole variable domain NSGVVQSPRYIIKGKGERSILKCIPISGHLSVAWYQQTQGQELKFFIQHYDKMERDKGNLPSRFSVQQFDDYHSEMNMSALELEDSAVYFCASSLDWGDQDTQYFGPGTRLLVL.

With respect to this clone: Gene names follow the mouse nomenclature. The read finishes 1 residue shy of the CDR3 end, and the germline J gene is used to complete it. The rearrangement joins TRBV5 to TRBJ2-5; 10 nucleotides agree with TRBD2. The germline V gene has CDR1 LGHNA and CDR2 YNLKQL (reference sequence). Losses at the gene ends were 2 bases for V and 2 bases for J; bases not matched to a gene: 1. This CDR3 has 15 residues. The CDR3 loop reads CASSQTGGGQDTQYF. The sequenced part of the CDR3 DNA is TGTGCCAGCAGCCAAACTGGGGGGGGCCAAGACACCCAGTAC.

For this clone: Germline and genes: mouse. The CDR3 end lies 1 residue beyond the end of the read and is filled in from the germline J gene. The chain couples TRBV26 to TRBJ2-7; 11 nucleotides line up with TRBD1. The germline gives CDR1 KGHPV, CDR2 FQNQEV (reference sequence). V dropped 2 bases and J dropped 6; count of bases not matched to a gene: 3. The CDR3 has 14 residues. This CDR3 reads CASSLRTGGSEQYF. CDR3 DNA, as far as it was read: TGTGCCAGCAGTCTGCGGACAGGGGGCAGTGAACAGTAC.

Note on this clone: The genes are named according to mouse. The read terminates 1 residue before the CDR3 end, so the remaining end is supplied by the germline J gene. V is TRBV24 and J is TRBJ1-1, with D perhaps matching TRBD1 (6 bases). The CDR3 covers 15 residues. Germline V gene sequence: CDR1 KGHTA, CDR2 FRNEEI. V lost 6 bases and J 1 base, leaving 15 bases between the germline ends. The CDR3 sequence is CASSLRDIGNTEVFF. Partial CDR3 DNA: TGTGCCAGCAGCCTCCGGGACATCGGGAACACAGAAGTCTTC.

Comments on this clone: Gene and germline names: mouse. The read ends 1 residue early relative to the CDR3; the germline J gene fills the gap. This sequence joins TRBV23 and TRBJ2-1. Germline V lookup: CDR1 KGHTA, CDR2 FQNQQP. This CDR3 is built from 13 residues. The CDR3 sequence: CSSSRQNYAEQFF. The part of the CDR3 DNA that was read is TGCTCCAGCAGTCGGCAGAACTATGCTGAGCAGTTC.

This clone showed up just a few times. Genes and germline come from the mouse. The observed sequence ends 1 residue before the CDR3 terminus, with the missing tail filled in from the germline J gene. This chain uses TRBV17 with TRBJ1-5; D is uncertain. Germline V CDR1 and CDR2: MNHDT, YYDKIL. Trimming shortened V by 3 bases and J by 0 bases, and 9 bases separated the two germline ends. The CDR3 runs 15 residues. The CDR3 bases that were read are TGTGCTAGCAGTAGTCGGGGAAATAACAACCAGGCTCCGCTT. Its translation: CASSSRGNNNQAPL. The entire CDR3 protein reads CASSSRGNNNQAPLF.

This clone showed up just a few times. Mouse names are used for the genes. CDR3 bases read: TGTGCCAGCTCTCGGGAGGACACCGGGCAGCTCTAC. It yields the protein CASSREDTGQLY. The full CDR3 is CASSREDTGQLYF. The genes are TRBV12-1 and TRBJ2-2; D is uncertain. The observed sequence ends 1 residue before the CDR3 terminus, with the missing tail filled in from the germline J gene. The V end lost 2 bases, the J end lost 3 bases, and 6 bases lay between the germline ends. The CDR3 extends over 13 amino acids. Germline CDR1 is SGHSN and CDR2 is HYEKVE.

Concerning this clone itself: Gene and germline names: mouse. The read stops 1 residue short of the end of the CDR3; the missing end is completed from the germline J gene. The chain links TRBV4 to TRBJ1-6; D unresolved. TRBJ1-6 is an open reading frame, and its role is uncertain. With 4 bases removed from V and 5 bases from J, the gap between germline ends came to 6 bases. Germline V gene data show CDR1 as LGHDT and CDR2 as YNNKQL (reference sequence). CDR3 length equals 13 residues. This chain's CDR3 is CASSLTNNSPLYF. CDR3 DNA, as far as it was read: TGTGCCAGCAGCTTGACAAATAATTCGCCCCTCTAC.

Of note for this clone: Mouse germline and gene names are used. The read ends 1 residue shy of where the CDR3 ends; the end is completed using the germline J gene. The chain has TRBV26 and TRBJ1-5; no reliable D call. This CDR3 region has 13 residues. The germline V gene encodes CDR1 KGHPV and CDR2 FQNQEV (reference sequence). Between the trimmed V and J ends, which lost 2 bases and 4 bases, there was a span of 6 bases. This CDR3 reads CASSLDQNQAPLF. The CDR3 DNA, read in part, is TGTGCCAGCAGTCTGGATCAGAACCAGGCTCCGCTT.

In regard to this clone: Mouse names are used for the genes. The read terminates 1 residue before the CDR3 end, so the remaining end is supplied by the germline J gene. The J gene is TRBJ1-6, the V gene TRBV31, with 8 nucleotides matching TRBD1. TRBJ1-6 belongs to the ORF category, with a function that is uncertain. CDR1 is GKSSPN, CDR2 SITVG, per germline. After removal of 1 base from V and 4 bases from J, the junction contained 3 bases not matched to a gene. The CDR3 contains 15 residues. The CDR3 here is CAWSQRQGYNSPLYF. CDR3 DNA, as far as it was read: TGTGCCTGGAGTCAGAGACAGGGGTATAATTCGCCCCTCTAC.